These 2 T cell receptor beta chains came from one sample sequenced in a study of blood T cell repertoires in COVID-19 (dated by TCRdb to the early 2020s). The library was generated by the immunoSEQ multiplex PCR assay. The table comes from immuneACCESS by way of TCRdb, which keeps in-frame sequences with V and J called. Part of the clones is missing from these tables; in studies checked, under half for an unresolved V gene and the rest for unknown reasons. The sample records around 300,000 clones, around nine tenths of which are singletons. The top ten clonotypes cover about 4.7% of the sample. Sequences were obtained from PBMCs or T cells enriched from blood (not recorded which). Receptor source: a man in his thirties or forties who had recovered from COVID-19.

This clone was observed a few times. V usage is TRBV9 and J usage is TRBJ1-1; D gene ambiguous. CDR3 length equals 14 residues. Germline V gene sequence: CDR1 SGDLS, CDR2 YYNGEE. The V end lost 3 bases, the J end lost 4 bases, and 13 bases lay between the germline ends. The CDR3 region is CASSAAGRGTEAFF. CDR3 nucleotides: TGTGCCAGCAGCGCGGCGGGTCGGGGCACTGAAGCTTTCTTT.

The J gene is TRBJ2-2, the V gene TRBV7-9, with D possibly being TRBD1 (5 bases). The CDR3 totals 15 residues. V lost 4 bases and J 2 bases, leaving 11 bases between the germline ends. Looked up from germline, CDR1 is SEHNR and CDR2 is FQNEAQ (reference sequence). The CDR3 loop reads CASSSTDINTGELFF. The CDR3 coding sequence is TGTGCCAGCAGCTCTACGGACATTAACACCGGGGAGCTGTTTTTT.